This is a list of T cell receptor beta chains from one sample in a study of metastatic and nonmetastatic thyroid tumors. Using MiXCR, TCRdb reanalyzed the PCR reads. The data show roughly 36,000 clones, roughly 10% seen once. The sample comprised blood. These receptors all stem from a female donor with papillary thyroid cancer or a benign thyroid nodule (not recorded which). Some clones in this sample may be carry-over from other donors' samples. CDR3s include the opening cysteine and the closing phenylalanine or tryptophan. The order of the fields is D gene, CDR3 length, J gene, clone size, V gene, CDR3 DNA, CDR3 protein. A D gene is named only where the DNA matches it firmly. Expanded clones get a size class; other rows say once, few or many, or leave the size out.

>.|18|TRBJ1-3|many|TRBV11-2
TGTGCCAGCAGCTTAGAAGGCCAAATAATTAAAGGGCCAAACACCATATATTTT
CASSLEGQIIKGPNTIYF
>TRBD2|16|TRBJ2-3|many|TRBV5-1
TGCGCCAGCAGCCCGGGACGGAGCGGGATTGCAGATACGCAGTATTTT
CASSPGRSGIADTQYF
>.|13|TRBJ2-7|many|TRBV30
TGTGCCTGGGAGGACTTTAACTCCTACGAGCAGTACTTC
CAWEDFNSYEQYF
>.|15|TRBJ1-2|.|TRBV2
TGTGAAAGCAGTGGGGTGAACGATTTTCACTATGGCTACACCTTC
CESSGVNDFHYGYTF
>TRBD1|14|TRBJ1-2|many|TRBV2
TGTGCCAGCAGCCTAAAACAGGGGGCCTATGGCTACACCTTC
CASSLKQGAYGYTF
>TRBD1|16|TRBJ2-7|many|TRBV28
TGTGCCAGCAGTTTTAACCCGACAGGGTTCGTGTTCGAGCAGTACTTC
CASSFNPTGFVFEQYF
>.|15|TRBJ1-3|many|TRBV30
TGTGCCTGGAGTGCCCCCCGGGGGGCTGGAAACACCATATATTTT
CAWSAPRGAGNTIYF
>TRBD2|15|TRBJ2-3|few|TRBV11-3
TGTGCCAGCAGCCCAAGGACTAGCTTCACAGATACGCAGTATTTT
CASSPRTSFTDTQYF
>TRBD1|16|TRBJ2-2|medium-sized|TRBV24-1
TGTGCCACCAGTGATTGGACAGGGACGAACACCGGGGAGCTGTTTTTT
CATSDWTGTNTGELFF
>.|14|TRBJ2-3|few|TRBV6-2/TRBV6-3
TGTGCCGGCAGTCCCCATCTTCGGTCGGATACGCAGTATTTT
CAGSPHLRSDTQYF
>.|13|TRBJ2-2|.|TRBV5-8
TGTGCCAGCAGCCAACAGATGGCCGGGGAGCTGTTTTTT
CASSQQMAGELFF
>.|17|TRBJ1-3|many|TRBV5-1
TGCGCCAGCAGCTTGGCCGGGACCTCCGTCTCTGGAAACACCATATATTTT
CASSLAGTSVSGNTIYF
>.|15|TRBJ2-5|.|TRBV4-3
TGCGCCAGCAGCCAAGCGGGGCGGGAACAAGAGACCCAGTACTTC
CASSQAGREQETQYF
>.|13|TRBJ1-1|many|TRBV27
TGTGCCAGCAGTTCAGCCCCGGGCACTGAGGCTTTCTTT
CASSSAPGTEAFF
>.|12|TRBJ2-5|many|TRBV24-1
TGTGCCACCAGTGATCGGACAGAGACCCAGTACTTC
CATSDRTETQYF
>.|17|TRBJ1-4|.|TRBV27
TGTGCCAGCAGTGCCGTCGGGGTGGGATACACTAATGAAAAACTGTTTTTT
CASSAVGVGYTNEKLFF
>TRBD2|15|TRBJ2-3|many|TRBV6-4
TGTGCCAGCAGTGAATCAGCGGGAGGGACAGATACGCAGTATTTT
CASSESAGGTDTQYF
>.|17|TRBJ1-4|many|TRBV13
TGTGCCAGCAGCTTAGCCGGGCCGGAGGCAGCTAATGAAAAACTGTTTTTT
CASSLAGPEAANEKLFF
>TRBD2|14|TRBJ2-1|many|TRBV27
TGTGCCAGCAAGCCGGGACTAGCGGGAGCGGAGCAGTTCTTC
CASKPGLAGAEQFF
>.|11|TRBJ1-1|many|TRBV4-3
TGCGCCAGCAGCCAAGGAACAGAAGCTTTCTTT
CASSQGTEAFF
>TRBD1|12|TRBJ2-7|many|TRBV30
TGTGCCTGGGAGACAGGGGGCGCCGAGCAGTACTTC
CAWETGGAEQYF
>.|17|TRBJ2-5|many|TRBV2
TGTGCCAGCAGCTTGTGGGGAACAGGAAAGCACCAAGAGACCCAGTACTTC
CASSLWGTGKHQETQYF
>.|15|TRBJ1-2|many|TRBV18
TGTGCCAGCTCACCACCTTCAACAGGGATCTATGGCTACACCTTC
CASSPPSTGIYGYTF
>TRBD1|15|TRBJ1-2|.|TRBV30
TGTGCCTGGAGCCCACCGGACAGGGGTTCCTATGGCTACACCTTC
CAWSPPDRGSYGYTF
>.|17|TRBJ1-6|many|TRBV9
TGTGCCAGCAGCCCCCGACAGGAGAGCTCCTATAATTCACCCCTCCACTTT
CASSPRQESSYNSPLHF
>.|15|TRBJ2-6|.|TRBV10-3
TGTGCCATCAGTGCGTCTTATTCTGGGGCCAACGTCCTGACTTTC
CAISASYSGANVLTF
>TRBD1|17|TRBJ1-2|many|TRBV19
TGTGCCAGTAGTATACGGGGACAGCAACTAACCTACTATGGCTACACCTTC
CASSIRGQQLTYYGYTF
>TRBD2|15|TRBJ2-1|.|TRBV2
TGTGCCAGCAGTGAGGACGGGGGGGCGCTCTATGAGCAGTTCTTC
CASSEDGGALYEQFF
>TRBD2|17|TRBJ2-7|medium-sized|TRBV6-1
TGTGCCAGCAGTGATGTGCCCGGGACTAGCGGGACCTACGAGCAGTACTTC
CASSDVPGTSGTYEQYF
>.|15|TRBJ2-5|many|TRBV6-2/TRBV6-3
TGTGCCAGCAGTTCGAACAGGCCTGGGAAAGGGACCCAGTACTTC
CASSSNRPGKGTQYF
>.|16|TRBJ2-2|many|TRBV5-8
TGTGCCAGCAGCTTGGACGAGGTACCGAACACCGGGGAGCTGTTTTTT
CASSLDEVPNTGELFF
>.|16|TRBJ2-3|.|TRBV5-6
TGTGCCAGCAGCTTGGGAGCTGTGACCCCAACAGATACGCAGTATTTT
CASSLGAVTPTDTQYF
>TRBD2|16|TRBJ2-1|many|TRBV7-9
TGTGCCAGCAGCATACGACTAGCGGGAACCTACAATGAGCAGTTCTTC
CASSIRLAGTYNEQFF
>TRBD1|16|TRBJ2-2|many|TRBV20-1
TGCAGTGCGGATCCGGGACAGGGGGCTCACACCGGGGAGCTGTTTTTT
CSADPGQGAHTGELFF
>TRBD1|15|TRBJ2-5|.|TRBV5-1
TGCGCCAGCAGCCTAGGGACAGGGACACAAGAGACCCAGTACTTC
CASSLGTGTQETQYF
>.|15|TRBJ1-3|medium-sized|TRBV6-1
TGTGCCAGCAGTCCCCAAGGCGGCTCTGGAAACACCATATATTTT
CASSPQGGSGNTIYF
>TRBD1|14|TRBJ1-3|many|TRBV15
TGTGCCACCAGCAGCGGACAGGGTAGAAACACCATATATTTT
CATSSGQGRNTIYF
>TRBD2|16|TRBJ2-1|many|TRBV3-1
TGTGCCAGCAGCCAACAGGGCGGGAGGGGCTACAATGAGCAGTTCTTC
CASSQQGGRGYNEQFF
>TRBD2|15|TRBJ2-1|.|TRBV6-1
TGTGCCAGCAGTTCCCCTGGACTAGGTCACAATGAGCAGTTCTTC
CASSSPGLGHNEQFF
>TRBD1|14|TRBJ2-7|few|TRBV20-1
TGCAGTGCTAGACATCGACAGGGGCGGGACGAGCAGTACTTC
CSARHRQGRDEQYF
>TRBD2|15|TRBJ2-7|many|TRBV6-1
TGTGCCAGCAGGAGGGGGACTAGCGGAAAGAGCGAGCAGTACTTC
CASRRGTSGKSEQYF
>.|13|TRBJ2-7|many|TRBV3-1
TGTGCCAGCAGCCCCCGGCTAGACTACGAGCAGTACTTC
CASSPRLDYEQYF
>.|15|TRBJ1-5|many|TRBV7-2
TGTGCCAGCAGCTCGGGGAACCGCATCAATCAGCCCCAGCATTTT
CASSSGNRINQPQHF
>TRBD2|18|TRBJ2-1|many|TRBV28
TGTGCCAGCAGTTCGTACCTATTAGCGGGAGGGGGCCGCAATGAGCAGTTCTTC
CASSSYLLAGGGRNEQFF